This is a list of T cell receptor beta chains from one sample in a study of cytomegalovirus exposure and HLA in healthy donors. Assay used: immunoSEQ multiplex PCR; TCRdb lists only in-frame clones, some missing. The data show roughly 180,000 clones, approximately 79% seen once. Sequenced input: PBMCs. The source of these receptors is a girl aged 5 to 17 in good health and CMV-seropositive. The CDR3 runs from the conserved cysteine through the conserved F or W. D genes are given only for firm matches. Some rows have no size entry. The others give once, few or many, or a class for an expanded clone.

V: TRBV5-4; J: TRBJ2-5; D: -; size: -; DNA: TGTGCCAGCAGCCCGTTTCGGGGTGGAGAGACCCAGTACTTC; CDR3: CASSPFRGGETQYF
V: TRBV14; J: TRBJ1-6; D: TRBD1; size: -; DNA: TGTGCCAGCAGCCAAACAGGGGGTTGGAATTCACCCCTCCACTTT; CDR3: CASSQTGGWNSPLHF
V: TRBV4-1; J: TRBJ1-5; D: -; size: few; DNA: TGCGCCAGCAGCCAAGTCCACTCCCTTCAGCCCCAGCATTTT; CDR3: CASSQVHSLQPQHF
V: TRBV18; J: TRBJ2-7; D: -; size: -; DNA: TGTGCCAGCTCACCAGGGGCAGAGCAGTACTTC; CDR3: CASSPGAEQYF
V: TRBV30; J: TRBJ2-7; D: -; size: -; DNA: TGTGCCTGGAGTGATTTAGACGAGCAGTACTTC; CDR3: CAWSDLDEQYF
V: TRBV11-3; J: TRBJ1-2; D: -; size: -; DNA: TGTGCCAGCAGCTTAACAGGCGACTATGGCTACACCTTC; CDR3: CASSLTGDYGYTF
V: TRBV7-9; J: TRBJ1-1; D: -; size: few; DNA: TGTGCCAGCAGCTTAGCGCAAAGGACAAACACTGAAGCTTTCTTT; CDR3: CASSLAQRTNTEAFF
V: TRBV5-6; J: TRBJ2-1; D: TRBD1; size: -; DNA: TGTGCCAGCAGCGGGACAGGGAAGAATGAGCAGTTCTTC; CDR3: CASSGTGKNEQFF
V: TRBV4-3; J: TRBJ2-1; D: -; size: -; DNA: TGCGCCAGCAGCCAAGTACCGGGGAACAATGAGCAGTTCTTC; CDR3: CASSQVPGNNEQFF
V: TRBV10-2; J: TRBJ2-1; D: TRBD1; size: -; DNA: TGCGCCAGCAGCCGGGACAGGGTTAACAATGAGCAGTTCTTC; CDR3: CASSRDRVNNEQFF
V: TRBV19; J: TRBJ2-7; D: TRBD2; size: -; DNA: TGTGCCAGTAGTATACAACTAGCGGTTTACGAGCAGTACTTC; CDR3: CASSIQLAVYEQYF
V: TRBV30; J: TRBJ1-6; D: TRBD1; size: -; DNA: TGTGCCTGGAGGGCAGGGGGCCTGAATAATTCACCCCTCCACTTT; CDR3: CAWRAGGLNNSPLHF
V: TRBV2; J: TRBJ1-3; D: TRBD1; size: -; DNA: TGTGCCAGTACAGGGGACATAGGAAACACCATATATTTT; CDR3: CASTGDIGNTIYF
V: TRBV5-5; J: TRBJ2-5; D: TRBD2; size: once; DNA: TGTGCCAGCAGCTCCTTAGCGGGGGGGCCGGTGGAGACCCAGTACTTC; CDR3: CASSSLAGGPVETQYF
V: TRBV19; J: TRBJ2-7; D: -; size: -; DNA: TGTGCCAGTAGTATACAGTCAGGTGGGCCCTACGAGCAGTACTTC; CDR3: CASSIQSGGPYEQYF
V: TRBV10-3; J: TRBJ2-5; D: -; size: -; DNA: TGTGCCATCAGTGAGAACAGCCAAGAGACCCAGTACTTC; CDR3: CAISENSQETQYF
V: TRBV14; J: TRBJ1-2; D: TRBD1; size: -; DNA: TGTGCCAGCAGCCATAACAGGGGGATCCCTAAAGATTATGGCTACACCTTC; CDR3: CASSHNRGIPKDYGYTF
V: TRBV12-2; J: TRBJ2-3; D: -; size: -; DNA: TGTGCAAGTCGCGACCTCCGGAAGGGGGCTAAGATAGATACGCAGTATTTT; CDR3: CASRDLRKGAKIDTQYF
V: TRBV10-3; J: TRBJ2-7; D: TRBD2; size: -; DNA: TGTGCCATCAGTGAGAGGGGACTAGCGGGCTACGAGCAGTACTTC; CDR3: CAISERGLAGYEQYF
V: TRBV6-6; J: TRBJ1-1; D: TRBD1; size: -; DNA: TGTGCCAGCAGTTACGGGGGACAGGGAAGGACTGAAGCTTTCTTT; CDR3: CASSYGGQGRTEAFF
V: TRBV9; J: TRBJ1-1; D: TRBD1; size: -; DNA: TGTGCCAGCAGCGGACAGGGGGCGCACACTGAAGCTTTCTTT; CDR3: CASSGQGAHTEAFF
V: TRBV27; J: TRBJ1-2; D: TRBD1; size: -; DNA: TGTGCCAGCAGCGCAGGGGGGAACTATGGCTACACCTTC; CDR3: CASSAGGNYGYTF
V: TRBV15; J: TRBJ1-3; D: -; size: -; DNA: TGTGCCACCAGCATCGCGGGTGGGCTACTTGGAAACACCATATATTTT; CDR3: CATSIAGGLLGNTIYF
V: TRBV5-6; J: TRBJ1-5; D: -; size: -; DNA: TGTGCCAGCAGCCCCGGACAGAACAATCAGCCCCAGCATTTT; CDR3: CASSPGQNNQPQHF
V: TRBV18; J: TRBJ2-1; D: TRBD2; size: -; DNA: TGTGCCAGCGCTGGCGGGGGGAGTGGGAATGAGCAGTTCTTC; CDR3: CASAGGGSGNEQFF
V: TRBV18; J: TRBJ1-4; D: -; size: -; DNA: TGTGCCAGCTCACCACTCCCACCCGGGGATGAAAAACTGTTTTTT; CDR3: CASSPLPPGDEKLFF
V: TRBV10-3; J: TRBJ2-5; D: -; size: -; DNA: TGTGCCATCAGTGAGACCCGGGCCAACGCAAGGGGGACCCAGTACTTC; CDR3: CAISETRANARGTQYF
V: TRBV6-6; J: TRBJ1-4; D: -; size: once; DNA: TGTGCCAGCAGTTCACTTTCTGATGAAAAACTGTTTTTT; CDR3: CASSSLSDEKLFF
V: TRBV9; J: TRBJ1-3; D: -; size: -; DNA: TGTGCCAGCCGTCCAGGGCGCTCTGGAAACACCATATATTTT; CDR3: CASRPGRSGNTIYF
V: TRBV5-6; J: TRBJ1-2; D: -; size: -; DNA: TGTGCCAGCAGTCAGGGCGAAAGGGGCTATGGCTACACCTTC; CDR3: CASSQGERGYGYTF
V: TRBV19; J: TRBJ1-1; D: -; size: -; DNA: TGTGCCAGTAGTATATGGAGAACAGGGATGACTGAAGCTTTCTTT; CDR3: CASSIWRTGMTEAFF
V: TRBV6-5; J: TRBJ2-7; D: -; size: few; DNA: TGTGCCAGCACTAGCCGGTACGAGCAGTACTTC; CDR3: CASTSRYEQYF
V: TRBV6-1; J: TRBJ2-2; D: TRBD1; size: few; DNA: TGTGCCAGCAGTGCTACAGGGGACACCGGGGAGCTGTTTTTT; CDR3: CASSATGDTGELFF
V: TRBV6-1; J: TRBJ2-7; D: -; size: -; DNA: TGTGCCAGCAGTGCGATGACAGGCCATATTTACGAGCAGTACTTC; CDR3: CASSAMTGHIYEQYF
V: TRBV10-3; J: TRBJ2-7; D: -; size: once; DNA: TGTGCCATCAGTCCTGGACAGCGCTACGAGCAGTACTTC; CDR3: CAISPGQRYEQYF
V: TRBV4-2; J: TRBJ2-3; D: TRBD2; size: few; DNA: TGTGCCAGCAGCCAAGATTCGACCGGGACTAGCGGGGGGGCGAGCACAGATACGCAGTATTTT; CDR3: CASSQDSTGTSGGASTDTQYF
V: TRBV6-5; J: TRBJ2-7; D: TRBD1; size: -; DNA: TGTGCCAGCTCCCGGACAGGGGGGGCCTACGAGCAGTACTTC; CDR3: CASSRTGGAYEQYF
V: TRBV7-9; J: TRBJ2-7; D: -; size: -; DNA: TGTGCCAGCAGCCCAACGGGAACCTACGAGCAGTACTTC; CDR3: CASSPTGTYEQYF
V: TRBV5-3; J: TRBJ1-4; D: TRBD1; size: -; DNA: TGTGCCAGAAGCTTGGCCGGGACAGGGTATGAAAAACTGTTTTTT; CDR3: CARSLAGTGYEKLFF
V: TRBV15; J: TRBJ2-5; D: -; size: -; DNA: TGTGCCACCAGCATTTCGCCGACAGCGGAGACCCAGTACTTC; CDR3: CATSISPTAETQYF
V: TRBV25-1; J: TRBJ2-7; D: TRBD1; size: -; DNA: TGTGCCAGCAGTGACCCCCGGCGGGACAGGGCCTACGAGCAGTACTTC; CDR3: CASSDPRRDRAYEQYF
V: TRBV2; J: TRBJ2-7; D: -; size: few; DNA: TGTGCCAGCAATCGGGAGACTCTCTACGAGCAGTACTTC; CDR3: CASNRETLYEQYF
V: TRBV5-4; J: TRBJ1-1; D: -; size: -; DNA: TGTGCCAGCAGCATTCAGGGGAACACTGAAGCTTTCTTT; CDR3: CASSIQGNTEAFF
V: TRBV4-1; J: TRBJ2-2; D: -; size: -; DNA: TGCGCCAGCAGCGACGGGGGGCTTTTAAACGGGGAGCTGTTTTTT; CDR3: CASSDGGLLNGELFF
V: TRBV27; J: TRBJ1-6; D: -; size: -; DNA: TGTGCCAGCAGTCTCGGGGCGGGGGGGCTCAATTCACCCCTCCACTTT; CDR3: CASSLGAGGLNSPLHF
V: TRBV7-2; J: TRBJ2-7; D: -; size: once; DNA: TGTGCCAGCAGCGGAACGGGGTACACCTACGAGCAGTACTTC; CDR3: CASSGTGYTYEQYF
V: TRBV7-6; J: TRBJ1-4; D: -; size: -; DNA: TGTGCCAGCAGCTTAGGTCTTCACCGGAATGAAAAACTGTTTTTT; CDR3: CASSLGLHRNEKLFF
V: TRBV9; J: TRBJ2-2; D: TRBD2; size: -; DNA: TGTGCCAGCAGCGTAGAGCGGGGGACGAACACCGGGGAGCTGTTTTTT; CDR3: CASSVERGTNTGELFF
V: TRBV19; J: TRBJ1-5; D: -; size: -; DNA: TGTGCCACTGTAAAAGCCCCCAATCAGCCCCAGCATTTT; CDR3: CATVKAPNQPQHF